This T cell receptor (beta chain) was recorded in a study of OX40 agonist ivuxolimab in advanced cancers. Study-wide background: The treatment was a fully human IgG2 OX40 agonist, ivuxolimab. Partial responses were achieved by three patients: one hepatocellular carcinoma, two cutaneous melanoma. Findings and limits, study-wide: At 0.1 to 3.0 mg/kg and by week 6, clonal expansion occurred in CD4+ and CD8+ blood T cells.

TCRdb keeps only in-frame clones here, not all; method: immunoSEQ multiplex PCR. The sample lists 45,000 to 50,000 clones, roughly nine tenths occurring once. Note on this clone: Its antigen is undetermined.

CDR3 length equals 12 residues. The germline V gene encodes CDR1 MNHNS and CDR2 SASEGT. Trimming stripped 7 bases from V and 0 bases from J, with 7 bases between. The chain recombines TRBV6-1 with TRBJ2-7; D not resolved. The specimen comprised CD4+ or CD8+ T cells sorted from blood, sampled in a trial of the OX40 agonist ivuxolimab. This clonotype was sampled from an adult with an advanced solid tumor such as melanoma, head and neck, liver or kidney cancer. The CDR3 here is CASITSSYEQYF. CDR3 nucleotides: TGTGCCAGCATTACGAGCTCCTACGAGCAGTACTTC.